Listed here are 2 T cell receptor beta chains from one sample, sequenced in a study of long-term antiretroviral therapy in people with HIV. An immunoSEQ assay, version v3.0, was performed at survey level. Clones were sequenced by immunoSEQ multiplex PCR, and TCRdb holds only the in-frame ones, with some missing. The data show 20,000 to 25,000 clones, about four fifths seen once. The sequencing used unsorted PBMCs, collected 1.5 years after starting antiretroviral therapy. Receptor source: a young man with HIV.

V gene TRBV11-2 combines with J gene TRBJ2-7, with 7 bases aligning to TRBD1. This CDR3 has 17 residues. Germline trimming cut 5 bases from V and 0 bases from J; bases unmatched to any gene: 13. Per germline, CDR1 SGHAT and CDR2 FQNNGV. CDR3 in DNA: TGTGCCAGCAGCCGGTTACCGGGGACAGATAACTCCTACGAGCAGTACTTC. As protein: CASSRLPGTDNSYEQYF.

The J gene is TRBJ1-2, the V gene TRBV11-2; no clear D gene. Germline CDR1 SGHAT, CDR2 FQNNGV. The CDR3 runs 13 residues. V lost 2 bases to trimming and J lost 4 bases, with 8 bases between them. The CDR3, as DNA: TGTGCCAGCAGCTTACCCGTACGCTATGGCTACACCTTC. Its protein product is CASSLPVRYGYTF.